A single sample gave rise to the 21 T cell receptor beta chains below, sequenced in a study of T cell responses to AZD1222 COVID-19 vaccine. Sequencing used immunoSEQ multiplex PCR; TCRdb keeps in-frame clones, though not all of them. This sample has about 120,000 clones, with around 87% found just once. This specimen was peripheral blood, taken on day 0 of AZD1222 vaccination. Receptors originate from an adult in good health.

The chain couples TRBV3-1 (or the pseudogene TRBV3-2) to TRBJ2-2; D ambiguous. V lost 5 bases and J 4 bases, leaving 11 bases between the germline ends. CDR1 and CDR2 from the germline V gene are LGHDT and YNNKEL (reference sequence). The CDR3 runs to 14 residues. CDR3 DNA sequence: TGTGCCAGCAGCAAAACCACTGCCACCGGGGAGCTGTTTTTT. This encodes CASSKTTATGELFF.

This rearrangement joins TRBV6-6 to TRBJ1-3; D unresolved. Germline V gene sequence: CDR1 MNHNY, CDR2 SVGAGI (reference sequence). The ends were cut back, 2 bases at V and 0 bases at J, with 8 bases in the middle. The CDR3 spans 15 residues. In DNA, the CDR3 is TGTGCCAGCAGTTACCCCATAAGCTCTGGAAACACCATATATTTT. Amino acid sequence: CASSYPISSGNTIYF.

The chain recombines TRBV3-1 (or the pseudogene TRBV3-2) with TRBJ1-3, with TRBD1 matching 8 bases. The germline CDR1 and CDR2 sequences are LGHDT and YNNKEL (reference sequence). After removal of 3 bases from V and 4 bases from J, the junction contained 5 bases not matched to a gene. The CDR3 contains 15 residues. The CDR3 sequence is CASSHQTGAGNTIYF. The DNA of the CDR3 is TGTGCCAGCAGCCATCAGACAGGGGCCGGAAACACCATATATTTT.

The J gene is TRBJ1-1, the V gene TRBV19; TRBD1 might be the D (6 bases). The CDR3 has 11 residues. Trimming removed 5 bases from V and 8 bases from J, with 9 bases in between. Germline values: CDR1 LNHDA, CDR2 SQIVND (reference sequence). The CDR3 sequence is CASSHDREAFF. DNA for the CDR3: TGTGCCAGTAGTCATGACAGGGAAGCTTTCTTT.

The J gene is TRBJ1-2, the V gene TRBV4-3; a possible D gene is TRBD1 (5 bases). The CDR3 is 15 amino acids. V lost 6 bases to trimming and J lost 0 bases, with 14 bases between them. Germline loops: CDR1 LGHNA, CDR2 YSLEER. CDR3 sequence (DNA): TGCGCCAGCAGACACGACAGATATACTAACTATGGCTACACCTTC. It specifies CASRHDRYTNYGYTF.

The J gene is TRBJ2-2, the V gene TRBV4-2; a weak D match, TRBD1 (6 bases). V was shortened by 0 bases and J by 7 bases, with 12 bases between the two germline ends. The CDR3 totals 15 residues. The germline V gene encodes CDR1 LGHNA and CDR2 YNFKEQ. CDR3 sequence (DNA): TGTGCCAGCAGCCAAGACGTTCCAGGGGACGGGGAGCTGTTTTTT. It codes for CASSQDVPGDGELFF.

The J gene is TRBJ2-5, the V gene TRBV18; a weak D match, TRBD1 (5 bases). There are 16 residues in the CDR3. Germline V gene lookup returns CDR1 KGHSH and CDR2 LQKENI. The V end lost 2 bases, the J end lost 0 bases, and 13 bases lay between the germline ends. The CDR3 DNA reads as TGTGCCAGCTCACCAATACAGGACACGTACCAAGAGACCCAGTACTTC. Translated, it gives CASSPIQDTYQETQYF.

The chain is built from TRBV24-1 and TRBJ2-1, with 13 positions matching TRBD2. This CDR3 is 17 amino acids long. Trimming removed 9 bases from V and 1 base from J; junction bases left unmatched: 8. The germline gives CDR1 KGHDR, CDR2 SFDVKD. CDR3 sequence: CATGDRTSGSSYNEQFF. In DNA form, the CDR3 reads TGTGCCACCGGGGACAGGACTAGCGGGAGTTCCTACAATGAGCAGTTCTTC.

The chain couples TRBV7-3 to TRBJ1-1, with D maybe TRBD1 (5 bases). V lost 0 bases, J lost 6 bases, and 8 bases lay in between. The CDR3 is made up of 13 amino acids. From germline, CDR1 is SGHTA and CDR2 FQGTGA. The CDR3 DNA is TGTGCCAGCAGCTTAACCAAAGGGGCTGAAGCTTTCTTT. Its protein is CASSLTKGAEAFF.

The V call is TRBV7-3, the J call TRBJ1-1; D remains ambiguous. Germline CDR1 SGHTA, CDR2 FQGTGA. The CDR3 is 13 amino acids. V lost 4 bases and J lost 1, with 7 bases in between. CDR3 sequence: CASSSGPNTEAFF. The CDR3 DNA is TGTGCCAGCAGCTCCGGACCGAACACTGAAGCTTTCTTT.

CDR3 coding DNA: TGTGCCAGCAGCGCAGGGACTAGCGGGGGGGCCTACAATGAGCAGTTCTTC. Protein sequence: CASSAGTSGGAYNEQFF. The gene calls are TRBV9 and TRBJ2-1, with 16 bases aligning to TRBD2. The junction had 2 bases not matched to a gene; V was cut back by 3 bases and J by 2 bases. This CDR3 is built from 17 residues. Germline V lookup: CDR1 SGDLS, CDR2 YYNGEE.

The chain carries TRBV12-3 or TRBV12-4 and TRBJ1-2; the D gene is possibly TRBD1 (6 bases). V was trimmed by 5 bases and J by 7 bases, leaving 14 bases between them. The CDR3 has 13 amino acids. The CDR3 nucleotides read TGTGCCAGCAGTACAACCACAGGGTTTGGCTACACCTTC. Its translation is CASSTTTGFGYTF.

This clone has a single count. The CDR3 bases are TGTGCCAGCAGCTTACGGACAGAACTCTCTGGAAACACCATATATTTT. Amino acid sequence: CASSLRTELSGNTIYF. The V and J genes are TRBV7-3 and TRBJ1-3; a possible D gene is TRBD1 (6 bases). Germline V gene lookup returns CDR1 SGHTA and CDR2 FQGTGA. Deletions cut 2 bases from V and 0 bases from J, with 11 bases between. This CDR3 region has 16 residues.

Only one count was recorded for this clone. This chain connects TRBV28 to TRBJ2-7; possibly TRBD1 for D (6 bases). Germline lookup yields CDR1 MDHEN and CDR2 SYDVKM. The CDR3 contains 12 residues. Deletions cut 6 bases from V and 3 bases from J, with 9 bases between. The CDR3 reads CASSNRVYEQYF. CDR3 in DNA: TGTGCCAGCAGCAACAGGGTCTACGAGCAGTACTTC.

Points on this clone: Other DNA sequences in the same sample also yield this CDR3. Here the CDR3 reads CASSLKGNTEAFF. The CDR3, as DNA: TGTGCCAGCAGTTTAAAGGGAAACACTGAAGCTTTCTTT. This rearrangement joins TRBV12-3 or TRBV12-4 to TRBJ1-1, with D uncertain. V was pared by 2 bases and J by 2 bases, with 6 bases between. The CDR3 runs to 13 residues.

This chain joins TRBV7-9 and TRBJ2-7; 16 positions agree with TRBD2. The V segment lost 4 bases and the J segment 0 bases; nucleotides outside the gene matches: 9. Germline lookup yields CDR1 SEHNR and CDR2 FQNEAQ (reference sequence). This CDR3 is built from 19 residues. CDR3 sequence: CASSSPGLAGGESSYEQYF. The CDR3 DNA reads TGTGCCAGCAGCTCTCCGGGACTAGCGGGAGGGGAAAGCTCCTACGAGCAGTACTTC.

The chain is built from TRBV10-3 and TRBJ2-7; perhaps D is TRBD1 or TRBD2 (5 bases each). Germline V gives CDR1 ENHRY, CDR2 SYGVKD. CDR3 size: 12 residues. The ends were cut back, 9 bases at V and 6 bases at J, with 15 bases in the middle. CDR3 region: CAIFGGTGEQYF. The CDR3 nucleotides are TGTGCCATTTTTGGTGGGACCGGCGAGCAGTACTTC.

The CDR3 DNA sequence: TGTGCCAGCAGTGCAGGGGGCATTGAAAAACTGTTTTTT. Its translation: CASSAGGIEKLFF. The J gene is TRBJ1-4, the V gene TRBV2; 8 bases match TRBD1. Germline V gene sequence: CDR1 SNHLY, CDR2 FYNNEI. The CDR3 sequence is 13 residues long. The V and J ends lost 4 bases and 7 bases, in that order; junction bases with no gene match: 2.

The rearrangement uses TRBV29-1 and TRBJ2-2; TRBD1 matches 7 bases. This CDR3 contains 13 residues. CDR1 and CDR2 from the germline V gene are SQVTM and ANQGSEA. V gave up 4 bases and J gave up 1 base; unmatched junction bases: 0. The CDR3 reads CSVGQGNTGELFF. The DNA for the CDR3 is TGCAGCGTTGGACAGGGGAACACCGGGGAGCTGTTTTTT.

The V gene is TRBV9, the J gene TRBJ1-2, with D possibly TRBD1 on 6 matching bases. V lost 1 base and J 8 bases, leaving 12 bases between the germline ends. Germline V gene lookup returns CDR1 SGDLS and CDR2 YYNGEE. This CDR3 comprises 13 residues. CDR3 bases: TGTGCCAGCAGCGTACACGACAGGAGGGGCTACACCTTC. It yields the protein CASSVHDRRGYTF.

The CDR3 sequence: CASSQDWFQGKSPLHF. DNA of the CDR3: TGCGCCAGCAGCCAAGATTGGTTTCAGGGAAAATCACCCCTCCACTTT. The V gene is TRBV4-1, the J gene TRBJ1-6; D possibly corresponds to TRBD1 (5 bases). Trimming shortened V by 0 bases and J by 10 bases, and 16 bases separated the two germline ends. Germline CDR1 is MGHRA and CDR2 is YSYEKL. CDR3 length equals 16 residues.